Described below is a single T cell receptor beta chain sequence and its context. Antigen specificity is unknown. This CDR3 spans 16 amino acids. Trimming removed 2 bases from V and 2 bases from J; junction bases left unmatched: 6. Germline CDR1 and CDR2: MNHEY and SMNVEV (reference sequence). The immunoSEQ assay was v3. Each library reached about 2 million read pairs, or 5-6 million at deep level. Libraries were prepared by immunoSEQ multiplex PCR; TCRdb keeps only in-frame clonotypes and omits some of them. The table shows approximately 45,000 clones, with 79% occurring only once. This entry comes from a study of TIL therapy for anti-PD-1-resistant metastatic lung cancer. In the study overall: Tumors were harvested before any PD-1/PD-L1 blockade. By whole-exome sequencing, median non-synonymous tumor mutation burden was approximately 1.6 mutations per megabase. Whole-study results and caveats: Patients were highly selected, enriched for treatment-naive, never-smoker and oncogene-addicted cases.

Described time point: pre-treatment sample, taken before nivolumab and TIL therapy. This TCR was recovered from a man in his 70s with non-small cell lung cancer. V is TRBV27 and J is TRBJ2-1, with 7 bases aligning to TRBD2. Sequencing was performed on blood, taken at baseline. In DNA form, the CDR3 reads TGTGCCAGCAGTTTACGGCTAGCGGACACCTACAATGAGCAGTTCTTC. Its protein is CASSLRLADTYNEQFF.